The present T cell receptor (beta chain) was sequenced within a study of blood T cell repertoires in COVID-19. Study summary: Samples came from the United States, Italy and Spain, spanning acute and convalescent COVID-19. PBMCs, B-cell-depleted T cells, or T cells provided the cDNA or gDNA that made up the material.

Produced via immunoSEQ multiplex PCR; TCRdb's table is partial and in-frame only. Of some 380,000 clones in the sample, roughly 87% are singletons; the top ten hold approximately 2.1%. Recruits, aged roughly 18 to 90 years, lived in approximately 26 US areas. Cohorts were based on clinical histories the participants reported. Trimming removed 4 bases at V and 9 bases at J, with 13 bases between. The CDR3 is 13 residues long. The germline CDR1 and CDR2 sequences are ENHRY and SYGVKD. A single count supports this clone. The V and J genes are TRBV10-3 and TRBJ1-5; D not resolved. The source of this sequence is a middle-aged woman with acute COVID-19. The specimen was PBMCs or T cells enriched from blood (not recorded which). The CDR3 is CAISVYSRGPQHF. The CDR3 coding sequence is TGTGCCATCAGTGTGTACTCACGGGGGCCCCAGCATTTT.